This TCR beta chain is from a study of CD4 and CD8 cells across lung adenocarcinoma regions. Donors had localized lung adenocarcinoma, a non-small cell lung cancer. This clonotype has at least ten counts. This CDR3 contains 15 residues. The germline V gene encodes CDR1 MDHEN and CDR2 SYDVKM. TCRdb processed the PCR reads anew with MiXCR; each CDR3 protein has one entry. The table has over 15,000 distinct CDR3 sequences, about 46% seen once; the top ten hold roughly 19%. The genes are TRBV28 and TRBJ2-5; 10 bases line up with TRBD1. The end of the DNA aligns better with TRBJ2-7, so the J call may be wrong. The sequence was obtained from a male donor with lung adenocarcinoma. The CD4 and CD8 labels of this study may be unreliable. The sequencing input was CD4+ T cells from the margin of a lung tumor. CDR3 region: CASSQGTGDPYEQYF. CDR3 nucleotides: TGTGCCAGCAGCCAAGGGACAGGGGATCCCTACGAGCAGTACTTC.